This T cell receptor (beta chain) is drawn from a study of blood T cells in healthy people across ages. This CDR3 region has 13 residues. CDR1 SGHDN and CDR2 FVKESK come from the germline V gene. The V end lost 6 bases, the J end lost 4 bases, and 12 bases lay between the germline ends. A second PCR, run for roughly 7 to 11 cycles, used a sample-barcoded 5' primer plus a J-beta primer mix. Paired-end reads containing CDR3 totaled no fewer than 2.5 million for each sample. TCRdb analysed the 5' RACE reads with MiXCR anew, one entry per CDR3 protein. The sample contains hundreds of thousands of distinct CDR3 sequences, around two fifths of which appear only once.

The source is an elderly man in good health. The sample comprised blood. V is TRBV14 and J is TRBJ1-1, with a possible D match to TRBD1 (5 bases). Written as DNA, the CDR3 is TGTGCCAGCAGTCCGGGACTCAGCACTGAAGCTTTCTTT. It encodes CASSPGLSTEAFF.